This T cell receptor beta chain emerged from a study of OX40 agonist ivuxolimab in advanced cancers. V dropped 9 bases and J dropped 6; count of bases not matched to a gene: 7. In germline, CDR1 is SNHLY, CDR2 FYNNEI. This CDR3 has 13 amino acids. TCRdb keeps only in-frame clones here, not all; method: immunoSEQ multiplex PCR. The sample has approximately 110,000 clones, about nine tenths seen once. The chain joins TRBV2 to TRBJ1-5; 8 bases align to TRBD1. The sequence was collected from an adult with an advanced solid tumor such as melanoma, head and neck, liver or kidney cancer. Sequencing used CD4+ or CD8+ T cells sorted from blood, obtained in a trial of the OX40 agonist ivuxolimab. CDR3 DNA sequence: TGTGCCAGTAGACAGGGGCTGATTCAGCCCCAGCATTTT. This translates into CASRQGLIQPQHF.